A selection of T cell receptor beta chains follows, all from one sample in a study of T cell responses to AZD1222 COVID-19 vaccine. Using immunoSEQ multiplex PCR, the repertoire was profiled, and TCRdb retains in-frame clones only, with some absent. The sample records some 140,000 clones, about 88% being singletons. The specimen comprised peripheral blood, sampled on day 0 of AZD1222 vaccination. The receptors stem from an adult in good health. Both conserved end residues are trimmed from each CDR3.

V: TRBV5-1; length: 13; CDR3: ASSLEGVLITEAF
V: TRBV5-6; length: 17; CDR3: ASRIRYRGANPSYNEQF
V: TRBV18; length: 12; CDR3: ASSTAAGANVLT
V: TRBV10-1; length: 9; CDR3: ASTLREPQH
V: TRBV25-1; length: 13; CDR3: ASSESGPRVGEQY
V: TRBV5-4; length: 12; CDR3: ASSFGLANEKLF
V: TRBV5-5; length: 15; CDR3: ASSPDSNPLSNSPLH
V: TRBV5-1; length: 16; CDR3: ASRSTPGQGAIFSPLH
V: TRBV28; length: 14; CDR3: ASSLGARVRGQEAF
V: TRBV5-1; length: 14; CDR3: ASSPLTSGRDGEQY
V: TRBV29-1; length: 9; CDR3: SAGAGAEAF